Shown below are 5 T cell receptor beta chains from a single sample sequenced in a study of CD8+CD57+ T cells in acquired aplastic anemia. The template used for profiling TCR beta VDJ and CDR3 was genomic DNA. Each CDR3 protein gets one entry after TCRdb re-called the reads with MiXCR. The repertoire has approximately 95,000 distinct CDR3 sequences, around 70% of them found once; the top ten carry approximately 60%. An expansion of CD8+CD57+ cells by flow cytometry had been shown in patients chosen for sequencing. The sequencing input was sorted CD4+, CD8+, or CD8+CD57+ T cells (not recorded which) from PBMCs. The receptor source for this set is a human donor with aplastic anemia.

A single count supports this clonotype. The chain recombines TRBV20-1 with TRBJ2-5; 9 nucleotides match TRBD2. J lost 1 base, V lost 1 base, and 1 base had no gene match. The CDR3 totals 14 residues. Germline loops: CDR1 DFQATT, CDR2 SNEGSKA (reference sequence). CDR3 bases: TGCAGTGCTAGAGGCGGGGGGGCCCAAGAGACCCAGTACTTC. This codes for CSARGGGAQETQYF.

J is TRBJ1-2 and V is TRBV7-2; 8 bases match TRBD1. The CDR3 totals 13 residues. Unmatched junction bases numbered 5, after V lost 6 bases and J lost 5 bases. CDR1 is SGHTA, CDR2 FQGNSA, per germline. CDR3 bases: TGTGCCAGCAGGACCGGGACAGGTTATGGCTACACCTTC. This translates into CASRTGTGYGYTF.

The chain uses TRBV24-1 and TRBJ2-5, with 7 bases lining up with TRBD2. The CDR3 loop spans 15 amino acids. CDR1 is KGHDR and CDR2 is SFDVKD in the germline V gene. The J segment lost 5 bases and the V segment lost 1 base, leaving 6 bases of the junction unmatched. The DNA of the CDR3 is TGTGCCACCAGTGATTTAAACAGCGGGACGGAGACCCAGTACTTC. It codes for CATSDLNSGTETQYF.

The genes are TRBV20-1 and TRBJ2-5; D unresolved. The DNA end is more similar to TRBJ2-7, so the J call may be wrong. The CDR3 consists of 12 residues. Germline assignment: CDR1 DFQATT and CDR2 SNEGSKA (reference sequence). CDR3 protein: CSARQLSYEQYF. The CDR3 DNA is TGCAGTGCTAGACAGCTCTCCTACGAGCAGTACTTC.

This clonotype is a singleton in its sample. The chain uses TRBV24-1 and TRBJ1-1; 7 nucleotides align to TRBD1. This CDR3 has 14 residues. Germline CDR1 KGHDR, CDR2 SFDVKD. V was pared by 7 bases and J by 5 bases, with 9 bases of the junction left unmatched. Here the CDR3 DNA reads TGTGCCACCAGCGGGGCAGGGGGTGGGACTGAAGCTTTCTTT. This codes for CATSGAGGGTEAFF.